This TCR beta chain was captured in a study of blood T cell repertoires in COVID-19. Original methodology: From reference gene primer amplification, estimates of nucleated cell counts were derived. Here immunoSEQ multiplex PCR was the method, and the copy in TCRdb shows in-frame clones only, minus some. D and trimming were read from the DNA, whereas the V and J calls and clone size are those reported in that table. The sample contains 140,000 to 150,000 clones, about 80% of which appear only once. This receptor was identified in a man aged 45-65 years with acute or convalescent COVID-19. What was sequenced was peripheral blood.

CDR3 DNA: TGTGCCAGCAGGCCTACTAACACCGGGGAGCTGTTTTTT. Protein: CASRPTNTGELFF. The chain has TRBV6-2 or TRBV6-3 and TRBJ2-2, with D uncertain. V was clipped by 6 bases and J by 2 bases, with 7 bases between them. The CDR3 loop spans 13 amino acids. Germline V gene lookup returns CDR1 MNHEY and CDR2 SVGEGT.